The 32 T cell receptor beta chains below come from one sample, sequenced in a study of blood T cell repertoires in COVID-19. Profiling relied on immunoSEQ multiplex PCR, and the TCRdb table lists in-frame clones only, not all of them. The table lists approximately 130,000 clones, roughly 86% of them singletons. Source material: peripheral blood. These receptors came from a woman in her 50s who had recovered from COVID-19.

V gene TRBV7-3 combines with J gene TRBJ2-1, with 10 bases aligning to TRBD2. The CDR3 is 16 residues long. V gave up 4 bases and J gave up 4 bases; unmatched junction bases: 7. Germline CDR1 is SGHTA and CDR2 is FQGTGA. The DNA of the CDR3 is TGTGCCAGCAGCTCGAAGCGGGGGGGCAGGTACAATGAGCAGTTCTTC. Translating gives CASSSKRGGRYNEQFF.

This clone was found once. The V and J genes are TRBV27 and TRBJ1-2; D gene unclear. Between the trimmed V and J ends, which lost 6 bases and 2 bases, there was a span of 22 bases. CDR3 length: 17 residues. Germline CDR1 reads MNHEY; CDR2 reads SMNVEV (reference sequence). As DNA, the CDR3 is TGTGCCAGCAGCCTTGATCAAATCGAAGGGAGGAACTATGGCTACACCTTC. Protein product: CASSLDQIEGRNYGYTF.

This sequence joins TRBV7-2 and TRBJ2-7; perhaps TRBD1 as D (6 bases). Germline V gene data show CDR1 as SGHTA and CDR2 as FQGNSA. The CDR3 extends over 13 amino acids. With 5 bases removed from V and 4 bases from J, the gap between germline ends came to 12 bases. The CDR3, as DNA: TGTGCCAGCAGCCGGGACAATGGGTACGAGCAGTACTTC. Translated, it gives CASSRDNGYEQYF.

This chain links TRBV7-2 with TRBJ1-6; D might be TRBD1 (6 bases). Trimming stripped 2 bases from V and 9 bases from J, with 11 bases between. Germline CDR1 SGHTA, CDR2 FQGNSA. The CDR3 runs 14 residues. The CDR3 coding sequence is TGTGCCAGCAGCTTATTACAGGGTCGTTCACCCCTCCACTTT. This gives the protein CASSLLQGRSPLHF.

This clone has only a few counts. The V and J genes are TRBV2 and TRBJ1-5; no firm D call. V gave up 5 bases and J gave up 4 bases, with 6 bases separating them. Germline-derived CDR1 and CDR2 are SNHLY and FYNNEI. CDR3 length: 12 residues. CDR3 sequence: CASSNGNQPQHF. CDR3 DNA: TGTGCCAGCAGTAACGGGAATCAGCCCCAGCATTTT.

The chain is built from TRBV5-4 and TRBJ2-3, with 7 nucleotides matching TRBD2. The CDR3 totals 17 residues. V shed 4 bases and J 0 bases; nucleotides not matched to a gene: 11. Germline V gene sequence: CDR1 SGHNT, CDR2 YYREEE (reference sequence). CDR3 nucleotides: TGTGCCAGCAGCGCCGGAGGGGCGGGAGTGAGCACAGATACGCAGTATTTT. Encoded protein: CASSAGGAGVSTDTQYF.

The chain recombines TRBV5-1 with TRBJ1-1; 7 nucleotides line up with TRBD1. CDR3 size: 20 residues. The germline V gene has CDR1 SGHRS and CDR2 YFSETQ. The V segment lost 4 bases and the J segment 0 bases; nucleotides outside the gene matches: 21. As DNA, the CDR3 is TGCGCCAGCAGCCCCGGGTTATCCGACAGGGCTTATTTTATGAACACTGAAGCTTTCTTT. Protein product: CASSPGLSDRAYFMNTEAFF. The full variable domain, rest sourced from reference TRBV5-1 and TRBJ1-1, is KAGVTQTPRYLIKTRGQQVTLSCSPISGHRSVSWYQQTPGQGLQFLFEYFSETQRNKGNFPGRFSGRQFSNSRSEMNVSTLELGDSALYLCASSPGLSDRAYFMNTEAFFGQGTRLTVV.

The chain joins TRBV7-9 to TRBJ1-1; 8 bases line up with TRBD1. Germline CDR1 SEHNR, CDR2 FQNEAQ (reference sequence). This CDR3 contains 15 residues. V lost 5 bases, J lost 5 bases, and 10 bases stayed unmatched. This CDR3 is CASSPTGGVGTEAFF. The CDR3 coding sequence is TGTGCCAGCAGCCCAACAGGGGGGGTCGGGACTGAAGCTTTCTTT. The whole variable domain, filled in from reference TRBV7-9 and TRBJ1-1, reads DTGVSQNPRHKITKRGQNVTFRCDPISEHNRLYWYRQTLGQGPEFLTYFQNEAQLEKSRLLSDRFSAERPKGSFSTLEIQRTEQGDSAMYLCASSPTGGVGTEAFFGQGTRLTVV.

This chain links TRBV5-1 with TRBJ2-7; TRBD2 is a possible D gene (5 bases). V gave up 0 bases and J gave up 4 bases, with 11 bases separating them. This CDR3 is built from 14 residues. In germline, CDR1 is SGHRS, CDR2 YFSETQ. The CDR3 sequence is CASSLEVGAYEQYF. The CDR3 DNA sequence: TGCGCCAGCAGCTTGGAGGTGGGAGCATACGAGCAGTACTTC.

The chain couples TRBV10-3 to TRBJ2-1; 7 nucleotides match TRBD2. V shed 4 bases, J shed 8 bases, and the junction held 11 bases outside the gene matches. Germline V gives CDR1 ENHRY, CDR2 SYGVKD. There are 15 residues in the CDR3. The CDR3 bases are TGTGCCATCAGTGCCGCGGGAGTAGCGGGTGATGAGCAGTTCTTC. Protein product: CAISAAGVAGDEQFF.

The CDR3 spells CASSYLSSGANVLTF. The DNA for the CDR3 is TGTGCCAGCAGCTACCTATCCTCTGGGGCCAACGTCCTGACTTTC. The V and J genes are TRBV7-2 and TRBJ2-6; the D is unclear. V was clipped by 4 bases and J by 0 bases, with 7 bases between them. Germline CDR1 is SGHTA and CDR2 is FQGNSA. This CDR3 contains 15 residues.

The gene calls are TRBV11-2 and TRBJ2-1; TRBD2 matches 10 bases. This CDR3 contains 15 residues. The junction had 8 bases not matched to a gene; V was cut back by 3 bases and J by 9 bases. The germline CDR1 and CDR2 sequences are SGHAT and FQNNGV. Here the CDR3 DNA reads TGTGCCAGCAGCTTGTTCTTAGCGGGAGGCGGTGAGCAGTTCTTC. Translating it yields CASSLFLAGGGEQFF.

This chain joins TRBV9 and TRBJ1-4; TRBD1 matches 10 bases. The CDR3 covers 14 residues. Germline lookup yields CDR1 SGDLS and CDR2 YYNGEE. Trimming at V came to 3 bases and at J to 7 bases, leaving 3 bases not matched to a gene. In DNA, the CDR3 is TGTGCCAGCAGCGCGACAGGGGGCGGTGAAAAACTGTTTTTT. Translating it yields CASSATGGGEKLFF.

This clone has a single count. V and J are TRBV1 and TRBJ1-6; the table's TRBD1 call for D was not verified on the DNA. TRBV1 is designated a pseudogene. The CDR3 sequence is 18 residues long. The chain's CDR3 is CTSSQDLGTGHRYSPLHF. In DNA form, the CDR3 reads TGCACCAGCAGCCAAGATCTTGGTACGGGACACAGATACTCACCCCTCCACTTT.

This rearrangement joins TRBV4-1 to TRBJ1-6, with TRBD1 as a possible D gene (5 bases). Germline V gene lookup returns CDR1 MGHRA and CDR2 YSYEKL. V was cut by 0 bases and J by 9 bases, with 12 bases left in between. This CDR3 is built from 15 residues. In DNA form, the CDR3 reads TGCGCCAGCAGCCAAGAGCCCAGGGTGGTTTCACCCCTCCACTTT. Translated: CASSQEPRVVSPLHF.

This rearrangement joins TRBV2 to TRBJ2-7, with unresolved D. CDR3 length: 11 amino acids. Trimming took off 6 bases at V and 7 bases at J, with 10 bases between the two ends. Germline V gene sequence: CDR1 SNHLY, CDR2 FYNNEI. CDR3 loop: CASRNPSEQYF. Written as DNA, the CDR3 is TGTGCCAGCAGGAACCCTAGTGAGCAGTACTTC. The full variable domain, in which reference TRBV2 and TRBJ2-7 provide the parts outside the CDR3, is EPEVTQTPSHQVTQMGQEVILRCVPISNHLYFYWYRQILGQKVEFLVSFYNNEISEKSEIFDDQFSVERPDGSNFTLKIRSTKLEDSAMYFCASRNPSEQYFGPGTRLTVT.

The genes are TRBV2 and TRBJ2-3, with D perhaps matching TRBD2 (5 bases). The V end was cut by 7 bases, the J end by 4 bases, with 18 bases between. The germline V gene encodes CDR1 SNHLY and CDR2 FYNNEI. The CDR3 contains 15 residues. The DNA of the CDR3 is TGTGCCAGCAAGGGCCTAGCTGGTCTCGCAGATACGCAGTATTTT. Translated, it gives CASKGLAGLADTQYF.

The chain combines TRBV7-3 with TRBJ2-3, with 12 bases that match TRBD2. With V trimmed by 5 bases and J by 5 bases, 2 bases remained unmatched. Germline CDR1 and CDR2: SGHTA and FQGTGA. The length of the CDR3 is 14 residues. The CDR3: CASSPSGREDTQYF. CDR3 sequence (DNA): TGTGCCAGCAGCCCTAGCGGGAGGGAAGATACGCAGTATTTT.

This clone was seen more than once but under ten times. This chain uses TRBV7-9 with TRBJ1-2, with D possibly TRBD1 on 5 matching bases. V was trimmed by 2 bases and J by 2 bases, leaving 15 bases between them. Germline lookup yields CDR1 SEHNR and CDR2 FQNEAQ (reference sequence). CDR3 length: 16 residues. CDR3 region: CASSLSGRKGNYGYTF. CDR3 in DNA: TGTGCCAGCAGCTTATCTGGGCGTAAGGGGAACTATGGCTACACCTTC.

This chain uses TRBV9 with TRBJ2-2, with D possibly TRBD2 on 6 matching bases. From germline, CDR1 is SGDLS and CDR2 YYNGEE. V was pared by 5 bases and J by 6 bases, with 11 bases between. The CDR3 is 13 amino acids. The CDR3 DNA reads TGTGCCAGCAGTGGAGGAGGGGCCGGGGAGCTGTTTTTT. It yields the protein CASSGGGAGELFF.

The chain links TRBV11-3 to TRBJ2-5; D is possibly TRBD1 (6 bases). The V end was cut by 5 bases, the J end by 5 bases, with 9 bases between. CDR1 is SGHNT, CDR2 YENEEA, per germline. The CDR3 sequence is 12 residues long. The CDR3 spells CASSAQGETQYF. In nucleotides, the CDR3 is TGTGCCAGCAGCGCCCAGGGGGAGACCCAGTACTTC.

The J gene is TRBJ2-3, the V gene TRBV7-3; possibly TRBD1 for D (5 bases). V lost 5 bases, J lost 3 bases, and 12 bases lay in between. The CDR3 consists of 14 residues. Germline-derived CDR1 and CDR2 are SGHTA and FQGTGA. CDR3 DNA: TGTGCCAGCAGCCCCCGGACACCTACAGATACGCAGTATTTT. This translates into CASSPRTPTDTQYF. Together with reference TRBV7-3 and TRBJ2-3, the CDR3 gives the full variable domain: GAGVSQTPSNKVTEKGKYVELRCDPISGHTALYWYRQSLGQGPEFLIYFQGTGAADDSGLPNDRFFAVRPEGSVSTLKIQRTERGDSAVYLCASSPRTPTDTQYFGPGTRLTVL.

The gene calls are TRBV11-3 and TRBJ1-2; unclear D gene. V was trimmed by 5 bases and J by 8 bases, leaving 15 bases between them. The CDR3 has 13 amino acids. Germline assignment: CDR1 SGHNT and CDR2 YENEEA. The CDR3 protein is CASSLRSGRGYTF. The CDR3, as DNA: TGTGCCAGCAGCCTTAGGTCGGGGAGGGGCTACACCTTC.

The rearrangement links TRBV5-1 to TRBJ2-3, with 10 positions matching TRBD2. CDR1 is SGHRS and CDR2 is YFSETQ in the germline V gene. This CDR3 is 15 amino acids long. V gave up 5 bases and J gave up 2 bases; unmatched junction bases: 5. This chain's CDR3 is CASRLAGNPTDTQYF. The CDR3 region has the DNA TGCGCCAGCAGACTAGCGGGAAATCCCACAGATACGCAGTATTTT.

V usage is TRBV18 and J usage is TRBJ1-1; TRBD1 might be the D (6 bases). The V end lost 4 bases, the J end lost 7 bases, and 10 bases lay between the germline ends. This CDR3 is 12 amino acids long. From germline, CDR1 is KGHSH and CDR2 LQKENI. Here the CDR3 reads CASSLSDSEAFF. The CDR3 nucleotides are TGTGCCAGCTCACTGTCGGACAGTGAAGCTTTCTTT.

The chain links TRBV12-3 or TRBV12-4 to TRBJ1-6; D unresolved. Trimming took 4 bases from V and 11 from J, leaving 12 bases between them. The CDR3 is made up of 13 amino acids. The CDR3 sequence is CASSSPSEPPLHF. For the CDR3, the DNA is TGTGCCAGCAGTTCCCCCTCAGAACCACCCCTCCACTTT.

The CDR3 spells CASRGLTQGVNEQYF. The CDR3 DNA reads TGTGCCAGTAGGGGGTTGACACAGGGGGTCAACGAGCAGTACTTC. V usage is TRBV19 and J usage is TRBJ2-7; 8 bases line up with TRBD1. The germline gives CDR1 LNHDA, CDR2 SQIVND (reference sequence). With 6 bases clipped from V and 5 bases from J, the junction kept 12 bases outside the gene matches. The CDR3 spans 15 residues.

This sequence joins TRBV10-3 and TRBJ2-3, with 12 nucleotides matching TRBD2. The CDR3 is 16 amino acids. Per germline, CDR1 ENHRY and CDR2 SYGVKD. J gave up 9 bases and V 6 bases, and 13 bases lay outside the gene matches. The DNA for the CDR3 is TGTGCCATCAGCCATCCTAGCGGGGGGGCCTCCGTCACGCAGTATTTT. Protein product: CAISHPSGGASVTQYF.

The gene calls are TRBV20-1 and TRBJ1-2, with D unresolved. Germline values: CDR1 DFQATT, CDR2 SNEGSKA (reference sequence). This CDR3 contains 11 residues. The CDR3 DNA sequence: TGCAGCAGCACAGTGGTCCCTGGCTACACCTTC. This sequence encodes CSSTVVPGYTF.

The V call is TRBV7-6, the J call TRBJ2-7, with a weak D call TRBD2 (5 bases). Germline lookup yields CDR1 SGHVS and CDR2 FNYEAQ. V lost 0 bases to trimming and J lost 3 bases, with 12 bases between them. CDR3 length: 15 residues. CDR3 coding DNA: TGTGCCAGCAGCTTAGCGGAGGTCCTGGGCTACGAGCAGTACTTC. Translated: CASSLAEVLGYEQYF.

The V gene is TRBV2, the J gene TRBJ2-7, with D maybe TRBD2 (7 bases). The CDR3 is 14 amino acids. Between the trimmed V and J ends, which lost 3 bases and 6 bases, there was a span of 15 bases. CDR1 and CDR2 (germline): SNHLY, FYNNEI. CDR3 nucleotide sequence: TGTGCCAGCAGTGAGGTCGAGGGGGAGGGCGAGCAGTACTTC. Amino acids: CASSEVEGEGEQYF. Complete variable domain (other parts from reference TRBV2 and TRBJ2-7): EPEVTQTPSHQVTQMGQEVILRCVPISNHLYFYWYRQILGQKVEFLVSFYNNEISEKSEIFDDQFSVERPDGSNFTLKIRSTKLEDSAMYFCASSEVEGEGEQYFGPGTRLTVT.

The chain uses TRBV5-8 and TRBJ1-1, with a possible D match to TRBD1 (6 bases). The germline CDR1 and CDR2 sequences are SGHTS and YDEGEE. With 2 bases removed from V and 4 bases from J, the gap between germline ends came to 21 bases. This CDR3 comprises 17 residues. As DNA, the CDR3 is TGTGCCAGCAGCTTACATGCCGGGACACAGGGCGGCACTGAAGCTTTCTTT. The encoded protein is CASSLHAGTQGGTEAFF.